This TCR beta chain comes out of a study of T-cell memory formation after mild COVID-19. The V gene's germline CDR1 is SEHNR and CDR2 FQNEAQ (reference sequence). V gave up 4 bases and J gave up 5 bases, with 17 bases separating them. This CDR3 is 15 amino acids long. Using its own MiXCR run on the 5' RACE reads, TCRdb lists one record per CDR3 protein. The profile shows approximately 560,000 distinct CDR3 sequences, about 18% of them singletons. This sequence was found in an adult woman who had mild COVID-19 (a few samples of this study predate the infection). Cell type and time point are not known. V usage is TRBV7-9 and J usage is TRBJ2-5; D may be TRBD1 (5 bases). The sequenced sample was PBMCs or a T cell subset sorted from them (not recorded which). As DNA, the CDR3 is TGTGCCAGCAGCTCACCGACAGTCGACGTGGAGACCCAGTACTTC. Amino acids: CASSSPTVDVETQYF.